This T cell receptor beta chain emerged from a study of technical replicates of blood from a handful of donors. Assay: immunoSEQ multiplex PCR; the TCRdb copy retains only in-frame clones and omits some. This table holds tens of thousands of clones, about 90% found once. The CDR3 has 15 amino acids. Germline V gives CDR1 SGHRS, CDR2 YFSETQ. To note about this clone: One junction end does not reproduce the germline sequence, and a read error may be involved.

The sequence was collected from a human donor in good health. Sequencing was performed on T cells isolated from PBMCs. V is TRBV5-1 and J is TRBJ2-1, with TRBD2 matching over 9 bases. CDR3 region: CDSSLTSGSYNEQFF. CDR3 nucleotide sequence: TGCGACAGCAGCTTGACTAGCGGATCCTACAATGAGCAGTTCTTC.